This T cell receptor beta chain was observed in a study of identical twins. Study-wide findings and caveats: Models underestimated out-of-frame TCR alpha sharing in monozygotic twins.

A note on this clonotype: Its antigen is still unknown.

Template switching, a step in the protocol, added a universal primer site, and cDNA carried unique molecular identifiers. MiXCR, run by TCRdb on the 5' RACE reads, gives a single entry per CDR3 protein. The sample holds nearly 900,000 distinct CDR3 sequences, about 12% seen once. All of the donors were Caucasians in good health. V was shortened by 3 bases and J by 1 base, with 6 bases between the two germline ends. This CDR3 spans 14 amino acids. This sample also appeared in a second study, on yellow fever vaccine responses in identical twins.

The chain is built from TRBV12-3 or TRBV12-4 and TRBJ2-2, with D unclear. Sequencing was performed on PBMCs. This sequence originates from a woman aged 18-29 years in good health. CDR3 residues: CASSFYGNTGELFF. CDR3 in DNA: TGTGCCAGCAGTTTTTACGGGAACACCGGGGAGCTGTTTTTT.